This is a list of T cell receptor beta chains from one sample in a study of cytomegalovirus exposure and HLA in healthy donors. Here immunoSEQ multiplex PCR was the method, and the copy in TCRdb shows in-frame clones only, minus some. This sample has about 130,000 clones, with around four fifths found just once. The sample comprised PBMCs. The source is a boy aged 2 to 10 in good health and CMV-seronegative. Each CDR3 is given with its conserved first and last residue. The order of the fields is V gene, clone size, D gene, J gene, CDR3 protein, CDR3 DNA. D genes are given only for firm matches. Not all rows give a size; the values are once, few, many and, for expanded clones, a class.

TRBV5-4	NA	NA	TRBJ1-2	CASRRQGLPYGYTF	TGTGCCAGCAGAAGGCAGGGGCTACCCTATGGCTACACCTTC
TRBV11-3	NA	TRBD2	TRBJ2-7	CASSSGGTSYEQYF	TGTGCCAGCAGCAGCGGGGGCACCTCCTACGAGCAGTACTTC
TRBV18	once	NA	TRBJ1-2	CASSPRAQANYGYTF	TGTGCCAGCTCACCACGGGCCCAAGCTAACTATGGCTACACCTTC
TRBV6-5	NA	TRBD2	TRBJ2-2	CASSKLAEDTGELFF	TGTGCCAGCAGTAAACTAGCGGAGGATACCGGGGAGCTGTTTTTT
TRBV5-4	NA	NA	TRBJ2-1	CASSLDGRMGNNEQFF	TGTGCCAGCAGCTTGGATGGCCGGATGGGCAACAATGAGCAGTTCTTC
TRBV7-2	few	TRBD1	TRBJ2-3	CASSLGQGGPSTDTQYF	TGTGCCAGCAGCCTAGGACAGGGCGGACCTAGCACAGATACGCAGTATTTT
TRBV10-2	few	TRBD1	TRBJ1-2	CASSEHTGGDGYTF	TGCGCCAGCAGTGAGCACACAGGGGGCGATGGCTACACCTTC
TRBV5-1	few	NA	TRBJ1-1	CAKNGDTEAFF	TGCGCCAAGAACGGGGACACTGAAGCTTTCTTT
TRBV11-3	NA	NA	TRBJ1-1	CASSARGTEAFF	TGTGCCAGCAGCGCTCGAGGGACTGAAGCTTTCTTT
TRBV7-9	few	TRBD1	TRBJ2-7	CASSLFGQATYEQYF	TGTGCCAGCAGCTTATTTGGACAGGCCACCTACGAGCAGTACTTC
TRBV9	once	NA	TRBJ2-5	CASSVQGLGETQYF	TGTGCCAGCAGCGTCCAGGGTTTAGGAGAGACCCAGTACTTC
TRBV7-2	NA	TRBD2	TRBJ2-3	CASSLVAGGPDTQYF	TGTGCCAGCAGCTTAGTGGCGGGGGGCCCAGATACGCAGTATTTT
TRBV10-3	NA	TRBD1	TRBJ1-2	CAISLYWTGSVDGYTF	TGTGCCATCAGCCTCTATTGGACAGGGAGTGTGGATGGCTACACCTTC
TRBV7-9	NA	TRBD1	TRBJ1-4	CASSSRTGTNEKLFF	TGTGCCAGCAGCTCAAGGACAGGGACTAATGAAAAACTGTTTTTT
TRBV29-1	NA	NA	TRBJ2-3	CSVVRGADTQYF	TGCAGCGTGGTAAGAGGCGCAGATACGCAGTATTTT
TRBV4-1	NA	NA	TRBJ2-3	CASSQDWGGRQDTQYF	TGCGCCAGCAGCCAAGATTGGGGGGGCCGGCAAGATACGCAGTATTTT
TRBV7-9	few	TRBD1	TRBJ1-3	CASSSEQGILGNTIYF	TGTGCCAGCAGCTCCGAACAGGGGATCCTTGGAAACACCATATATTTT
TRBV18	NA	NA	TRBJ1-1	CASSPKTRRTEAFF	TGTGCCAGCTCACCAAAGACCCGCAGGACTGAAGCTTTCTTT
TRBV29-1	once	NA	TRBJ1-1	CSVGLDGNTEAFF	TGCAGCGTGGGACTGGACGGGAACACTGAAGCTTTCTTT
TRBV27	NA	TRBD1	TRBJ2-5	CASSPDDRVIARKTQYF	TGTGCCAGCAGTCCCGACGACAGGGTGATAGCGAGAAAGACCCAGTACTTC
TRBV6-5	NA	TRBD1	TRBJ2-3	CASKSQEGAVDTQYF	TGTGCCAGCAAGTCCCAAGAGGGGGCTGTAGATACGCAGTATTTT
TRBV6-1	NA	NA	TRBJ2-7	CASSEIHQLATFADEQYF	TGTGCCAGCAGTGAAATTCACCAACTAGCCACGTTTGCGGACGAGCAGTACTTC
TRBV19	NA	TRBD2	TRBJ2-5	CASSTSRTSGGSGETQYF	TGTGCCAGTAGTACCTCACGGACTAGCGGGGGATCTGGGGAGACCCAGTACTTC
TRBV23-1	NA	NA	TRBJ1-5	CASSRDLPGELMFDQPQHF	TGCGCCAGCAGTCGAGACCTACCAGGGGAATTAATGTTTGATCAGCCCCAGCATTTT